These 18 T cell receptor beta chains were all obtained from the same sample, sequenced in a study of blood T cell repertoires in COVID-19. Sequenced by immunoSEQ multiplex PCR; TCRdb stores in-frame clones only, minus some. The sample shows about 210,000 clones, roughly 80% of them seen only once. Source material: peripheral blood. The receptors stem from a woman aged 70 to 79 with acute or convalescent COVID-19.

This sequence joins TRBV6-6 and TRBJ2-7, with 8 bases fitting TRBD1. J lost 5 bases, V lost 6 bases, and 12 bases had no gene match. The CDR3 sequence is 15 residues long. Germline lookup yields CDR1 MNHNY and CDR2 SVGAGI (reference sequence). For the CDR3, the DNA is TGTGCCAGCAGCCCTCAGGGGGCCATTCTCCACGAGCAGTACTTC. Encoded protein: CASSPQGAILHEQYF.

The chain joins TRBV18 to TRBJ1-4, with 8 nucleotides matching TRBD1. The J segment lost 8 bases and the V segment lost 1 base, leaving 6 bases of the junction unmatched. The CDR3 sequence is 15 residues long. The V gene's germline CDR1 is KGHSH and CDR2 LQKENI. In DNA, the CDR3 is TGTGCCAGCTCACCACGGACAGGGACAGACGAAAAACTGTTTTTT. Amino acid sequence: CASSPRTGTDEKLFF.

The rearrangement joins TRBV10-3 to TRBJ2-5; 9 bases line up with TRBD2. CDR1 and CDR2 from the germline V gene are ENHRY and SYGVKD. This CDR3 has 16 residues. Trimming at V came to 3 bases and at J to 5 bases, leaving 10 bases not matched to a gene. The CDR3, as DNA: TGTGCCATCAGTGACTCTAGCGGGGAGACAAGGGAGACCCAGTACTTC. Protein product: CAISDSSGETRETQYF.

The CDR3 sequence is CSVEDPRGGYEQYF. The CDR3, as DNA: TGCAGCGTTGAAGACCCCCGGGGTGGCTACGAGCAGTACTTC. V is TRBV29-1 and J is TRBJ2-7, with D perhaps matching TRBD2 (5 bases). This CDR3 is 14 amino acids long. CDR1 and CDR2 from the germline V gene are SQVTM and ANQGSEA. V was shortened by 0 bases and J by 3 bases, with 12 bases between the two germline ends.

CDR3 DNA: TGTGCCTGGAGTCTGCGGGGTGGCTACGAGCAGTACGTC. Translated: CAWSLRGGYEQYV. This chain connects TRBV30 to TRBJ2-7; possible D gene TRBD2, 6 bases. V was pared by 2 bases and J by 3 bases, with 11 bases between. CDR1 is GTSNPN and CDR2 is SVGIG in the germline V gene (reference sequence). The CDR3 runs 13 residues.

The chain couples TRBV2 to TRBJ1-4; D is undetermined. V gave up 5 bases and J gave up 1 base, with 8 bases separating them. The CDR3 is 14 residues long. Germline CDR1 is SNHLY and CDR2 is FYNNEI. The CDR3, as DNA: TGTGCCAGCAGTCCGGGAAGAACTAATGAAAAACTGTTTTTT. It yields the protein CASSPGRTNEKLFF.

The V and J genes are TRBV14 and TRBJ2-3; TRBD1 matches 9 bases. There are 15 residues in the CDR3. With 4 bases clipped from V and 4 bases from J, the junction kept 6 bases outside the gene matches. Germline V CDR1 and CDR2: SGHDN, FVKESK. The CDR3 DNA reads TGTGCCAGCAGCCCGACAGGGGGAGCCTCAGATACGCAGTATTTT. It codes for CASSPTGGASDTQYF.

The gene calls are TRBV25-1 and TRBJ2-7; 7 positions agree with TRBD1. The CDR3 length is 14 residues. V lost 1 base, J lost 12 bases, and 12 bases stayed unmatched. CDR1 and CDR2 (germline): MGHDK, SYGVNS. CDR3 DNA sequence: TGTGCCAGCAGTGAATCTAGAGGGGGACAGACATTGTACGTC. It is translated as CASSESRGGQTLYV.

V gene TRBV7-2 combines with J gene TRBJ2-3; D ambiguous. The germline CDR1 and CDR2 sequences are SGHTA and FQGNSA. Trimming took off 2 bases at V and 2 bases at J, with 5 bases between the two ends. The CDR3 runs 13 residues. In DNA form, the CDR3 reads TGTGCCAGCAGCTTAAGCTACACAGATACGCAGTATTTT. This codes for CASSLSYTDTQYF.

This chain connects TRBV5-1 to TRBJ1-4; weak D call: TRBD1 (5 bases). This CDR3 spans 17 amino acids. Germline V CDR1 and CDR2: SGHRS, YFSETQ. The V and J ends lost 5 bases and 7 bases respectively, with 24 bases between them. In DNA, the CDR3 is TGCGCCAGCAGATTATCGCATTTCGGGGGGAGAAGTGAAAAACTGTTTTTT. It is translated as CASRLSHFGGRSEKLFF.

The chain carries TRBV9 and TRBJ2-5; 11 nucleotides match TRBD2. V trimming: 2 bases; J trimming: 4 bases; junction bases outside the gene matches: 10. Germline-derived CDR1 and CDR2 are SGDLS and YYNGEE. This CDR3 has 17 residues. The CDR3 is CASSVTSGVGFGETQYF. CDR3 bases: TGTGCCAGCAGCGTGACTAGCGGGGTTGGGTTTGGAGAGACCCAGTACTTC.

This clone was counted only a few times. The DNA for the CDR3 is TGTGCCAGCAGTTCCAAGACCCAGTACTTC. This sequence encodes CASSSKTQYF. The V gene is TRBV27, the J gene TRBJ2-5; D uncertain. CDR1 is MNHEY, CDR2 SMNVEV, per germline (reference sequence). CDR3 length equals 10 residues. V was pared by 4 bases and J by 6 bases, with 3 bases between.

The gene calls are TRBV30 and TRBJ1-3; no definite D call. V lost 0 bases and J lost 4, with 10 bases in between. The V gene's germline CDR1 is GTSNPN and CDR2 SVGIG (reference sequence). CDR3 length: 14 residues. The CDR3 is CAWSVSASGNTIYF. The CDR3 DNA sequence: TGTGCCTGGAGTGTAAGCGCTTCAGGAAACACCATATATTTT.

The chain links TRBV19 to TRBJ1-1; D may be TRBD1 (6 bases). CDR1 LNHDA and CDR2 SQIVND come from the germline V gene (reference sequence). This CDR3 spans 13 amino acids. V lost 8 bases, J lost 5 bases, and 15 bases lay in between. The CDR3 nucleotides are TGTGCCAGTTACATACAGGGTGGGACTGAAGCTTTCTTT. Amino acids: CASYIQGGTEAFF.

The rearrangement uses TRBV5-4 and TRBJ2-5; D not resolved. The length of the CDR3 is 11 residues. CDR1 is SGHNT and CDR2 is YYREEE in the germline V gene (reference sequence). V gave up 4 bases and J gave up 2 bases, with 3 bases separating them. CDR3 protein: CASSLQETQYF. CDR3 nucleotides: TGTGCCAGCAGCCTTCAAGAGACCCAGTACTTC.

The chain employs TRBV3-1 (or the pseudogene TRBV3-2) and TRBJ2-3; 7 positions match TRBD2. Germline-derived CDR1 and CDR2 are LGHDT and YNNKEL (reference sequence). This CDR3 spans 12 amino acids. Trimming cost V 4 bases and J 10 bases; bases outside gene matches: 5. Here the CDR3 reads CASSLGRVAQYF. The CDR3 DNA sequence: TGTGCCAGCAGCCTAGGGAGGGTAGCGCAGTATTTT.

The chain carries TRBV2 and TRBJ2-1; 8 bases match TRBD1. This CDR3 is 15 amino acids long. V shed 5 bases and J 2 bases; nucleotides not matched to a gene: 5. Per germline, CDR1 SNHLY and CDR2 FYNNEI. CDR3 region: CASSSDRVTYNEQFF. The CDR3 region has the DNA TGTGCCAGCAGTTCGGACAGGGTCACCTACAATGAGCAGTTCTTC.

The chain carries TRBV18 and TRBJ2-4, with unresolved D. Trimming removed 4 bases from V and 15 bases from J, with 19 bases in between. CDR3 length: 13 amino acids. CDR1 KGHSH and CDR2 LQKENI come from the germline V gene. The CDR3 DNA sequence: TGTGCCAGCTCACTAACCCATATCGAGAGGCGGTACTTC. It codes for CASSLTHIERRYF.